These 16 T cell receptor beta chains came from one sample sequenced in a study of cytomegalovirus exposure and HLA in healthy donors. The PCR ran on 60 Vbeta and 13 Jbeta primers. The data were produced by immunoSEQ multiplex PCR, yet TCRdb's version contains in-frame clones alone and is incomplete. Among under 200,000 clones listed, about 78% were seen once. The sample was PBMCs. The receptors were sampled from a man between 60 and 75 years old in good health and CMV-seronegative.

This clone was counted between two and nine times. The V gene is TRBV10-2, the J gene TRBJ2-3; D not certain. The CDR3 is 12 amino acids. V lost 0 bases, J lost 6 bases, and 4 bases lay in between. In germline, CDR1 is WSHSY, CDR2 SAAADI. DNA of the CDR3: TGCGCCAGCAGTGAGTCGAGGGATACGCAGTATTTT. Encoded protein: CASSESRDTQYF.

This clone has a handful of counts. V and J are TRBV2 and TRBJ1-5; D is undetermined. V lost 10 bases to trimming and J lost 3 bases, with 13 bases between them. This CDR3 is built from 13 residues. In germline, CDR1 is SNHLY, CDR2 FYNNEI. The CDR3 protein is CATSLAVNQPQHF. CDR3 coding DNA: TGTGCCACCTCGCTGGCAGTCAATCAGCCCCAGCATTTT.

V usage is TRBV10-1 and J usage is TRBJ1-2, with D maybe TRBD1 (5 bases). V was clipped by 3 bases and J by 4 bases, with 15 bases between them. CDR3 length equals 15 residues. Per germline, CDR1 WNHNN and CDR2 SYGVQD (reference sequence). CDR3 protein: CASSDTKPGAYGYTF. CDR3 bases: TGCGCCAGCAGTGATACCAAGCCTGGGGCCTATGGCTACACCTTC.

This chain links TRBV28 with TRBJ2-5; 7 bases are shared with TRBD2. Germline CDR1 and CDR2: MDHEN and SYDVKM. V lost 6 bases, J lost 5 bases, and 12 bases stayed unmatched. This CDR3 is built from 15 residues. For the CDR3, the DNA is TGTGCCAGCAGCCCCCTGACTAGCTCGTTGGAGACCCAGTACTTC. Amino acids: CASSPLTSSLETQYF.

This clone was counted between two and nine times. This rearrangement joins TRBV5-1 to TRBJ2-7; 14 bases are a match to TRBD2. The V segment lost 4 bases and the J segment 3 bases; nucleotides outside the gene matches: 6. There are 16 residues in the CDR3. CDR1 and CDR2 (germline): SGHRS, YFSETQ. Here the CDR3 DNA reads TGCGCCAGCAGCCCCGGACTAGCGGGGGGATACTACGAGCAGTACTTC. Encoded protein: CASSPGLAGGYYEQYF.

This clone was recorded once. The chain uses TRBV14 and TRBJ2-5; D perhaps matches TRBD1 (6 bases). This CDR3 spans 15 amino acids. Trimming stripped 4 bases from V and 5 bases from J, with 17 bases between. Germline loops: CDR1 SGHDN, CDR2 FVKESK. CDR3 region: CASSRGHDWLETQYF. CDR3 bases: TGTGCCAGCAGCCGGGGACACGACTGGCTGGAGACCCAGTACTTC.

The chain carries TRBV2 and TRBJ2-3, with 11 positions matching TRBD1. V gave up 2 bases and J gave up 1 base; unmatched junction bases: 5. Germline CDR1 SNHLY, CDR2 FYNNEI. The CDR3 sequence is 17 residues long. This CDR3 reads CASSETRTGGGTDTQYF. The CDR3 DNA reads TGTGCCAGCAGTGAAACCCGGACAGGGGGCGGCACAGATACGCAGTATTTT.

The chain links TRBV27 to TRBJ2-2, with D perhaps TRBD1 (6 bases). Between the trimmed V and J ends, which lost 5 bases and 6 bases, there was a span of 19 bases. The CDR3 contains 16 residues. Germline V gene data show CDR1 as MNHEY and CDR2 as SMNVEV (reference sequence). This CDR3 reads CASSIGTPIGPGELFF. As DNA, the CDR3 is TGTGCCAGCAGTATTGGGACACCCATAGGCCCCGGGGAGCTGTTTTTT.

This clone has just a few counts. A read error may account for a junction end that differs from germline. The rearrangement uses TRBV29-1 and TRBJ1-2, with 7 bases fitting TRBD1. The germline V gene encodes CDR1 SQVTM and CDR2 ANQGSEA. This CDR3 spans 15 amino acids. CDR3 bases: TGCAGCGTTGAATTGGGGCTAGGGACAGATGATGGCTACCCCTTC. It codes for CSVELGLGTDDGYPF.

This chain joins TRBV29-1 and TRBJ2-5, with D possibly being TRBD1 (6 bases). Germline V gene lookup returns CDR1 SQVTM and CDR2 ANQGSEA. Deletions cut 7 bases from V and 4 bases from J, with 13 bases between. The CDR3 contains 12 residues. The CDR3 bases are TGCAGCGCCGAGGGACATCGAGAGACCCAGTACTTC. Protein product: CSAEGHRETQYF.

This clone was seen once. The chain recombines TRBV27 with TRBJ1-2, with 8 bases lining up with TRBD1. With 3 bases clipped from V and 3 bases from J, the junction kept 12 bases outside the gene matches. The CDR3 totals 17 residues. CDR1 is MNHEY, CDR2 SMNVEV, per germline (reference sequence). The CDR3 region is CASSLGQGASFYYGYTF. In DNA, the CDR3 is TGTGCCAGCAGTTTGGGGCAGGGGGCGAGTTTTTACTATGGCTACACCTTC.

The CDR3 here is CASSLGPGTNYGYTF. The CDR3 nucleotides read TGCGCCAGCAGCCTCGGGCCAGGGACTAACTATGGCTACACCTTC. V and J are TRBV4-1 and TRBJ1-2; tentatively, D is TRBD1 (5 bases). V was trimmed by 4 bases and J by 0 bases, leaving 12 bases between them. The CDR3 covers 15 residues. Germline V lookup: CDR1 MGHRA, CDR2 YSYEKL.

The chain has TRBV2 and TRBJ2-7, with TRBD2 identical over 11 bases. V shed 3 bases and J 3 bases; nucleotides not matched to a gene: 16. Germline-derived CDR1 and CDR2 are SNHLY and FYNNEI. The CDR3 is 19 amino acids. This chain's CDR3 is CASSDILASGGFLVYEQYF. The CDR3 DNA is TGTGCCAGCAGTGACATTCTTGCTAGCGGGGGGTTTTTGGTCTACGAGCAGTACTTC. Full variable domain (rest looked up from reference TRBV2 and TRBJ2-7): EPEVTQTPSHQVTQMGQEVILRCVPISNHLYFYWYRQILGQKVEFLVSFYNNEISEKSEIFDDQFSVERPDGSNFTLKIRSTKLEDSAMYFCASSDILASGGFLVYEQYFGPGTRLTVT.

This clone was detected once. The chain joins TRBV5-4 to TRBJ2-7; D unresolved. With 1 base removed from V and 1 base from J, the gap between germline ends came to 6 bases. Per germline, CDR1 SGHNT and CDR2 YYREEE (reference sequence). This CDR3 contains 13 residues. In DNA form, the CDR3 reads TGTGCCAGCAGCTTGATTCCTTCCTACGAGCAGTACTTC. This sequence encodes CASSLIPSYEQYF. The complete variable domain, with remaining parts taken from reference TRBV5-4 and TRBJ2-7, reads ETGVTQSPTHLIKTRGQQVTLRCSSQSGHNTVSWYQQALGQGPQFIFQYYREEENGRGNFPPRFSGLQFPNYSSELNVNALELDDSALYLCASSLIPSYEQYFGPGTRLTVT.

The gene calls are TRBV27 and TRBJ1-5, with a weak D call TRBD1 (5 bases). V was trimmed by 8 bases and J by 0 bases, leaving 20 bases between them. The germline gives CDR1 MNHEY, CDR2 SMNVEV (reference sequence). The CDR3 extends over 17 amino acids. CDR3 residues: CASRNLGGVVSNQPQHF. The CDR3 nucleotides are TGTGCCAGCCGCAACCTCGGGGGGGTCGTTAGCAATCAGCCCCAGCATTTT.

The chain uses TRBV2 and TRBJ1-5; D unclear. The CDR3 runs 14 residues. The germline CDR1 and CDR2 sequences are SNHLY and FYNNEI. Trimming left V 2 bases short and J 0 bases short, with 5 bases between. CDR3 DNA: TGTGCCAGCAGTGAACAGAATAGCAATCAGCCCCAGCATTTT. Protein product: CASSEQNSNQPQHF.